This T cell receptor (beta chain) came from a study of blood T cell repertoires in COVID-19. At the level of the study: COVID-19 samples, acute and convalescent, were from the United States, Italy and Spain. Sources were T cells, B-cell-depleted T cells, or PBMCs; the material itself was cDNA or gDNA.

This CDR3 has 16 amino acids. V shed 0 bases and J 3 bases; nucleotides not matched to a gene: 6. Looked up from germline, CDR1 is GTSNPN and CDR2 is SVGIG (reference sequence). Individuals drawn from some 25 US areas were roughly 18 to 95 years old. Original analysis: Quantification of nucleated cells was approximated via reference gene primer amplification. Sequenced by immunoSEQ multiplex PCR; TCRdb stores in-frame clones only, minus some. The V and J calls and the clone size are those of that table, but D and trimming were determined from the DNA. Of about 190,000 clones in the sample, about 81% were seen once.

The clonotype comes from a woman aged 25-40 years who had recovered from COVID-19. V usage is TRBV30 and J usage is TRBJ1-4, with 8 bases matching TRBD1. The sample was PBMCs or T cells enriched from blood (not recorded which). This CDR3 reads CAWSVGQGGPNEKLFF. CDR3 sequence (DNA): TGTGCCTGGAGTGTTGGACAGGGAGGACCTAATGAAAAACTGTTTTTT.